This is a list of T cell receptor beta chains from one sample in a study of identical twins. MiXCR, applied by TCRdb to the 5' RACE reads, yields one record per CDR3 protein. The repertoire includes some 710,000 distinct CDR3 sequences, 6% to 6.5% of them detected once, and 1.5% to 2% sits in the top ten. The specimen sequenced was naive T cells sorted from blood. The receptors here all came from a man aged 18-30 years in good health. Both conserved end residues are part of each CDR3. Each record gives: clone size, V gene, J gene, D gene, CDR3 protein, CDR3 DNA. The D gene is left open where the match is weak. Clone size is not always given. Where it is, it says once, few, many or a class for expanded clones.

-	TRBV5-5	TRBJ2-5	TRBD2	CASGLAGGETQYF	TGTGCCAGCGGACTAGCGGGAGGGGAGACCCAGTACTTC
-	TRBV5-6	TRBJ1-6	-	CASSNIGAFTLHF	TGTGCCAGCAGCAACATTGGGGCCTTCACCCTCCACTTT
many	TRBV27	TRBJ2-1	-	CASSLSSVDEQFF	TGTGCCAGCAGTTTATCGAGTGTTGATGAGCAGTTCTTC
many	TRBV10-3	TRBJ2-5	TRBD2	CAISESKTSGIRKETQYF	TGTGCCATCAGTGAGAGTAAGACTAGCGGGATTAGAAAAGAGACCCAGTACTTC
many	TRBV4-2	TRBJ1-1	-	CASSQLDSNTEAFF	TGTGCCAGCAGCCAATTGGACAGTAACACTGAAGCTTTCTTT
many	TRBV15	TRBJ2-5	-	CATSRDLIAYQETQYF	TGTGCCACCAGCAGAGATCTAATAGCGTACCAAGAGACCCAGTACTTC
few	TRBV18	TRBJ2-7	-	CASSRVQDSYEQYF	TGTGCCAGCTCAAGAGTACAGGATTCCTACGAGCAGTACTTC
-	TRBV12-3/TRBV12-4	TRBJ2-7	-	CASSPQGKPYEQYF	TGTGCCAGCAGTCCTCAGGGGAAGCCCTACGAGCAGTACTTC
few	TRBV6-4	TRBJ1-6	-	CASSDYLGSPLHF	TGTGCCAGCAGTGATTATTTAGGGTCACCCCTCCACTTT
few	TRBV5-1	TRBJ2-3	-	CASSLGAYTDTQYF	TGCGCCAGCAGCTTGGGGGCTTACACAGATACGCAGTATTTT
many	TRBV5-1	TRBJ2-2	TRBD1	CASSSTGPRGELFF	TGCGCCAGCAGCTCGACAGGGCCGAGGGGGGAGCTGTTTTTT
many	TRBV5-1	TRBJ2-3	-	CASSLVGGSMDTQYF	TGCGCCAGCAGCTTGGTAGGAGGGTCTATGGATACGCAGTATTTT
many	TRBV20-1	TRBJ2-5	TRBD2	CSATGLAGVETQYF	TGCAGTGCGACAGGACTAGCGGGAGTGGAGACCCAGTACTTC
few	TRBV7-6	TRBJ2-7	-	CASSLKTDAFYEQYF	TGTGCCAGCAGCTTAAAAACGGACGCCTTTTACGAGCAGTACTTC
many	TRBV6-5	TRBJ1-4	-	CASSRGKEKLFF	TGTGCCAGCAGTAGAGGGAAGGAAAAACTGTTTTTT
many	TRBV10-3	TRBJ2-2	-	CAISGTGFVAGELFF	TGTGCCATCAGTGGTACGGGGTTCGTGGCCGGGGAGCTGTTTTTT
-	TRBV24-1	TRBJ2-1	-	CATSGEYGLVGNEQFF	TGTGCCACCAGTGGGGAGTATGGGCTAGTGGGAAATGAGCAGTTCTTC
many	TRBV13	TRBJ2-1	TRBD1	CASSLGGTGIGEQFF	TGTGCCAGCAGCTTAGGCGGGACAGGGATCGGTGAGCAGTTCTTC
many	TRBV6-5	TRBJ1-3	-	CATRGSGNTIYF	TGTGCCACCAGGGGTTCTGGAAACACCATATATTTT
many	TRBV9	TRBJ2-7	-	CASSVERGKGTDF	TGTGCCAGCAGCGTAGAACGGGGTAAAGGCACGGACTTC
many	TRBV27	TRBJ2-3	-	CASSSETAISDTQYF	TGTGCCAGCAGTTCAGAGACAGCGATTTCAGATACGCAGTATTTT
-	TRBV6-1	TRBJ2-3	TRBD2	CATRTGPGGLDTQYF	TGTGCCACCCGCACGGGGCCGGGAGGGCTGGATACGCAGTATTTT
-	TRBV5-1	TRBJ2-1	-	CASNLGTPTLNNEQFF	TGCGCCAGCAACCTGGGGACGCCAACCTTGAACAATGAGCAGTTCTTC
many	TRBV11-2	TRBJ2-3	-	CASSSVRGGANTQYF	TGTGCCAGCAGCTCCGTTAGGGGGGGCGCAAATACGCAGTATTTT
many	TRBV30	TRBJ2-1	-	CAWYVWSASYNEQFF	TGTGCCTGGTATGTTTGGAGCGCTTCCTACAATGAGCAGTTCTTC
many	TRBV12-3/TRBV12-4	TRBJ2-3	-	CASSFTDSPGSTDTQYF	TGTGCCAGCAGTTTCACGGACAGCCCGGGTAGCACAGATACGCAGTATTTT
-	TRBV24-1	TRBJ2-7	TRBD1	CATSSGTGGPYEQYF	TGTGCCACCAGTTCCGGGACAGGGGGCCCCTACGAGCAGTACTTC
-	TRBV28	TRBJ2-4	-	CASSLGGPDIQYF	TGTGCCAGCAGTTTGGGGGGCCCGGACATTCAGTACTTC
few	TRBV12-3/TRBV12-4	TRBJ2-5	-	CASRATGRQETQYF	TGTGCCAGCAGAGCGACAGGCAGGCAAGAGACCCAGTACTTC
-	TRBV7-2	TRBJ2-3	TRBD2	CASSSGGSGDTQYF	TGTGCCAGCAGCTCGGGCGGGAGTGGGGATACGCAGTATTTT
few	TRBV15	TRBJ2-2	TRBD2	CATHGGRTGELFF	TGTGCCACCCACGGGGGGAGGACCGGGGAGCTGTTTTTT
many	TRBV15	TRBJ2-1	-	CATSRDPPPLTRSLRQFF	TGTGCCACCAGCAGAGATCCCCCTCCCTTGACTAGATCCCTAAGGCAGTTCTTC
-	TRBV9	TRBJ2-6	-	CASSVATSGANVLTF	TGTGCCAGCAGCGTAGCTACATCTGGGGCCAACGTCCTGACTTTC
few	TRBV18	TRBJ2-4	-	CASSPPNRNIQYF	TGTGCCAGCTCACCACCGAACAGAAACATTCAGTACTTC
many	TRBV10-3	TRBJ2-5	-	CAISEYLAEQETQYF	TGTGCCATCAGTGAGTACTTAGCGGAACAAGAGACCCAGTACTTC
few	TRBV3-1	TRBJ1-2	-	CASSQADRRGYTF	TGTGCCAGCAGCCAGGCCGACAGGAGAGGCTACACCTTC
-	TRBV5-1	TRBJ2-1	-	CASRTGEGGGEQFF	TGCGCCAGCAGGACAGGCGAGGGCGGTGGTGAGCAGTTCTTC
many	TRBV20-1	TRBJ2-3	-	CSAPTSSAQYF	TGCAGTGCTCCTACTAGTTCTGCGCAGTATTTT
many	TRBV7-2	TRBJ2-1	-	CASSLVVSSTFF	TGTGCCAGCAGCTTAGTGGTGTCCTCGACTTTCTTC
many	TRBV29-1	TRBJ2-4	-	CSVEDLGGKLAKNIQYF	TGCAGCGTTGAAGATCTTGGGGGCAAGTTAGCCAAAAACATTCAGTACTTC
many	TRBV13	TRBJ2-1	TRBD2	CASSSTHTSGRAEQFF	TGTGCCAGCAGTTCCACCCACACTAGCGGGAGGGCCGAGCAGTTCTTC
-	TRBV6-5	TRBJ1-2	-	CASSYLGLGYGYTF	TGTGCCAGCAGTTACCTGGGGCTCGGCTATGGCTACACCTTC
many	TRBV6-5	TRBJ2-2	-	CASRRPSGELFF	TGTGCCAGCAGACGACCGTCCGGGGAGCTGTTTTTT
-	TRBV7-2	TRBJ2-7	-	CASRLSRDYEQYF	TGTGCCAGCAGACTGTCCCGGGATTACGAGCAGTACTTC
few	TRBV18	TRBJ2-1	-	CASSTDWDPYNEQFF	TGTGCCAGCTCAACCGACTGGGATCCCTACAATGAGCAGTTCTTC